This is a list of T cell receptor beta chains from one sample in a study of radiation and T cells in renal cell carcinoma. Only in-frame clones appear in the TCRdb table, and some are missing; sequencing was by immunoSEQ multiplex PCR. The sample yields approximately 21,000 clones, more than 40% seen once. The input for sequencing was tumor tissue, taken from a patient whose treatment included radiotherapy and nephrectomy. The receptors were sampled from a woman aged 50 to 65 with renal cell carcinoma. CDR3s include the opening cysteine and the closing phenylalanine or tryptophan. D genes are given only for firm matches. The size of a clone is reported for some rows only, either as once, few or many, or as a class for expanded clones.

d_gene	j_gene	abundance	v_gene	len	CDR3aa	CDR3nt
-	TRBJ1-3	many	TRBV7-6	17	CASSLALVGSSGNTIYF	TGTGCCAGCAGCTTAGCGCTGGTAGGCAGCTCTGGAAACACCATATATTTT
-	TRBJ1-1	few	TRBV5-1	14	CASSLRGAYTEAFF	TGCGCCAGCAGCTTGAGGGGGGCGTACACTGAAGCTTTCTTT
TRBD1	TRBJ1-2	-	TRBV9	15	CASSGYRGEVGGYTF	TGTGCCAGCAGCGGCTACAGGGGAGAGGTAGGGGGCTACACCTTC
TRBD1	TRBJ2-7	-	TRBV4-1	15	CASSQDGTGTAEQYF	TGCGCCAGCAGCCAAGATGGGACCGGGACAGCGGAGCAGTACTTC
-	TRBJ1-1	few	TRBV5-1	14	CASSLDIGNTEAFF	TGCGCCAGCAGCTTGGACATTGGGAACACTGAAGCTTTCTTT
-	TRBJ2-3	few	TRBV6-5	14	CASSFSDAADTQYF	TGTGCCAGCAGTTTCTCGGACGCCGCAGATACGCAGTATTTT
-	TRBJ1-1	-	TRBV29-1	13	CSVGTRMNTEAFF	TGCAGCGTGGGGACGCGGATGAACACTGAAGCTTTCTTT
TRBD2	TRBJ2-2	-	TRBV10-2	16	CASSERRGGLTGELFF	TGCGCCAGCAGTGAGAGGCGGGGGGGCCTCACCGGGGAGCTGTTTTTT
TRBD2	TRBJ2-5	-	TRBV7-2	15	CASSLLAGGPETQYF	TGTGCCAGCAGCTTGCTAGCGGGGGGGCCTGAGACCCAGTACTTC
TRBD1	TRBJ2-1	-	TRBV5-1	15	CASSLDGQGSNEQFF	TGCGCCAGCAGCTTGGATGGACAGGGGTCGAATGAGCAGTTCTTC
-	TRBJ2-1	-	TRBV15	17	CATSRPRQASSYNEQFF	TGTGCCACCAGCAGACCAAGACAGGCCAGCTCCTACAATGAGCAGTTCTTC
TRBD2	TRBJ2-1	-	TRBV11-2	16	CASRSRGGVTYNEQFF	TGTGCCAGCAGATCGCGCGGGGGGGTCACCTACAATGAGCAGTTCTTC
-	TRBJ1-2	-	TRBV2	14	CASSVRGRNYGYTF	TGTGCCAGCAGTGTCCGGGGACGGAACTATGGCTACACCTTC
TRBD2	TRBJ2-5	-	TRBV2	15	CASLRGVGRQETQYF	TGTGCCAGCCTGCGGGGGGTGGGACGGCAAGAGACCCAGTACTTC
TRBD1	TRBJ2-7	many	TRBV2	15	CASSLRDRGPYEQYF	TGTGCCAGCAGTCTCCGGGACAGGGGACCCTACGAGCAGTACTTC
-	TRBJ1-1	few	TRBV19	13	CASSIGTNTEAFF	TGTGCCAGTAGTATAGGGACCAACACTGAAGCTTTCTTT
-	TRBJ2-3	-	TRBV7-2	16	CASSLARLTSTDTQYF	TGTGCCAGCAGCTTAGCGAGGCTGACTAGCACAGATACGCAGTATTTT
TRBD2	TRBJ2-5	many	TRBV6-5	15	CASSYHRDMSGGGNF	TGTGCCAGCAGTTATCACAGGGATATGTCGGGAGGGGGTAACTTC
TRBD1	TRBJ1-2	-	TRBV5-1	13	CASSRGDRNGYTF	TGCGCCAGCAGCCGAGGGGACAGAAACGGCTACACCTTC
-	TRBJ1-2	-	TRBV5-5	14	CASSLGTVTYGYTF	TGTGCCAGCAGCTTGGGGACGGTGACATATGGCTACACCTTC
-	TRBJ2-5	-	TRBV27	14	CASQQGGGLETQYF	TGTGCCAGCCAACAAGGGGGGGGGCTAGAGACCCAGTACTTC
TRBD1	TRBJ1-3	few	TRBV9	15	CASSGTGGLGNTIYF	TGTGCCAGCAGCGGAACAGGGGGCCTTGGAAACACCATATATTTT
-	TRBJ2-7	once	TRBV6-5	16	CASSYHRWVNLYEQYF	TGTGCCAGCAGTTACCACCGGTGGGTGAACCTCTACGAGCAGTACTTC
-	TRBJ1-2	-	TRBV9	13	CASSGGKMEGYTF	TGTGCCAGCAGCGGGGGGAAAATGGAGGGCTACACCTTC
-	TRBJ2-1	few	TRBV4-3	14	CASSQGGSSDEQFF	TGCGCCAGCAGCCAAGGAGGGAGCAGCGATGAGCAGTTCTTC
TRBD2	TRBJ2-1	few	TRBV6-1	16	CASSDSLLTSSNEQFF	TGTGCCAGCAGTGATTCCCTATTGACTAGCAGCAATGAGCAGTTCTTC
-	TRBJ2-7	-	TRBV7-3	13	CASSPYGGYEQYF	TGTGCCAGCAGCCCATACGGCGGGTACGAGCAGTACTTC
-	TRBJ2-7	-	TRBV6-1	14	CASLPRGSSYEQYF	TGTGCCAGCCTCCCTAGGGGGAGCTCCTACGAGCAGTACTTC
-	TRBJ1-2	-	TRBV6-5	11	CASSSSRGYTF	TGTGCCAGCAGTTCGTCCCGGGGCTACACCTTC
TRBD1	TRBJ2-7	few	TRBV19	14	CASSIGTGAYEQYF	TGTGCCAGTAGTATCGGGACAGGGGCCTACGAGCAGTACTTC
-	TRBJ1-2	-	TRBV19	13	CASSRDLTNGYTF	TGTGCCAGTAGCAGGGACCTCACAAATGGCTACACCTTC
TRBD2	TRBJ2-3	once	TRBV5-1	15	CASSSLAGGTDTQYF	TGCGCCAGCAGCTCCTTAGCGGGGGGCACAGATACGCAGTATTTT
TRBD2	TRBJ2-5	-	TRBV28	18	CASSFERGGWRPQETQYF	TGTGCCAGCAGTTTCGAGCGGGGGGGCTGGAGGCCCCAAGAGACCCAGTACTTC
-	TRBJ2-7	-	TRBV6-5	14	CASSQSQSSYEQYF	TGTGCCAGCAGTCAATCACAGAGCTCCTACGAGCAGTACTTC
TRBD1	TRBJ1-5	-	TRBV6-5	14	CASGGQGALQPQHF	TGTGCCAGCGGGGGACAGGGGGCCTTGCAGCCCCAGCATTTT
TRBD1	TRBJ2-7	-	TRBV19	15	CASSSGTGFSYEQYF	TGTGCCAGTAGCTCCGGGACAGGGTTCTCCTACGAGCAGTACTTC
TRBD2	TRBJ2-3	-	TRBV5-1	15	CASSLDGGGADTQYF	TGCGCCAGCAGCTTGGATGGCGGGGGGGCCGATACGCAGTATTTT
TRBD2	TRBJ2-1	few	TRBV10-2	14	CASRTSGRGEEQFF	TGCGCCAGCAGGACTAGCGGACGAGGGGAGGAGCAGTTCTTC
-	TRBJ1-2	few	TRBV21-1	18	CASSKAWSRDPPNYGYTF	TGTGCCAGCAGCAAAGCCTGGAGCCGGGACCCGCCTAACTATGGCTACACCTTC
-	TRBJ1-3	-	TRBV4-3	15	CASSPNQGSGNTIYF	TGCGCCAGCAGCCCAAACCAGGGGTCTGGAAACACCATATATTTT
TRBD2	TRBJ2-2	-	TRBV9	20	CASSVTPTAASGGNTGELFF	TGTGCCAGCAGCGTAACCCCAACCGCCGCTAGCGGGGGTAACACCGGGGAGCTGTTTTTT
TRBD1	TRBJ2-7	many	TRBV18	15	CASSPQDRGGWEQYF	TGTGCCAGCTCACCACAGGACAGGGGGGGTTGGGAGCAGTACTTC
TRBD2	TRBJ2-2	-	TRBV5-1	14	CASSPSGGTGELFF	TGCGCCAGCAGTCCTAGCGGGGGGACCGGGGAGCTGTTTTTT
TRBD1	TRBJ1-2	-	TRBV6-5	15	CASSYLGTEFYGYTF	TGTGCCAGCAGTTACTTAGGGACAGAATTCTATGGCTACACCTTC
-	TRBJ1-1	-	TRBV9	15	CASSVDMGLNTEAFF	TGTGCCAGCAGCGTAGATATGGGGTTAAACACTGAAGCTTTCTTT
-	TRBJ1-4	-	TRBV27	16	CASSLSGWDRGEKLFF	TGTGCCAGCAGTTTATCGGGGTGGGATCGGGGGGAAAAACTGTTTTTT
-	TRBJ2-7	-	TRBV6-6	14	CASTLIEGVNEQYF	TGTGCCAGCACCCTAATTGAGGGGGTAAACGAGCAGTACTTC
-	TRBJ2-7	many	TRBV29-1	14	CSVAEALGTYEQYF	TGCAGCGTTGCGGAGGCCCTCGGAACTTACGAGCAGTACTTC
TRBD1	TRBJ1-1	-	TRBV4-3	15	CASSPWTGVSTEAFF	TGCGCCAGCAGCCCATGGACAGGGGTGAGCACTGAAGCTTTCTTT
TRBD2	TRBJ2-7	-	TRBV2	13	CASSGLATYEQYF	TGTGCCAGCAGCGGACTAGCAACGTACGAGCAGTACTTC
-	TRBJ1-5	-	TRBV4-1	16	CASSQGVGSGNQPQHF	TGCGCCAGCAGCCAAGGGGTGGGTTCTGGCAATCAGCCCCAGCATTTT
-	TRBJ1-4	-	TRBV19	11	CASSDKLVWIF	TGTGCCAGTTCCGACAAACTAGTCTGGATTTTT
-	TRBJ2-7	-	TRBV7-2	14	CASSYRRGPYEQYF	TGTGCCAGCAGCTATCGGAGGGGGCCCTACGAGCAGTACTTC
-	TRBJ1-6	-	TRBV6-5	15	CASSLPQGEGSPLHF	TGTGCCAGCAGTCTCCCCCAGGGCGAGGGTTCACCCCTCCACTTT
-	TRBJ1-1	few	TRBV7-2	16	CASSLRIPAEGTEAFF	TGTGCCAGCAGCTTACGGATCCCTGCCGAGGGCACTGAAGCTTTCTTT
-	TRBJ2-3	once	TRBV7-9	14	CASSFASSTDTQYF	TGTGCCAGCAGCTTTGCGTCTAGCACAGATACGCAGTATTTT